These 30 T cell receptor beta chains share one sample of origin, sequenced in a study of blood T cell repertoires in COVID-19. Method: immunoSEQ multiplex PCR; TCRdb's copy keeps in-frame clones and lacks some. The sample lists about 290,000 clones, over 80% seen once, with around 4.2% in the top ten. The sequencing input was peripheral blood. The source is a woman aged 50 to 60 with active or convalescent COVID-19.

The rearrangement joins TRBV10-3 to TRBJ2-7; the match to TRBD2 covers 8 bases. Looked up from germline, CDR1 is ENHRY and CDR2 is SYGVKD. The CDR3 runs 13 residues. With 6 bases clipped from V and 1 base from J, the junction kept 2 bases outside the gene matches. CDR3 nucleotides: TGTGCCATCAGCGGGGGGGTTTCCTACGAGCAGTACTTC. This encodes CAISGGVSYEQYF.

V is TRBV25-1 and J is TRBJ2-1; 9 bases fit TRBD2. Germline lookup yields CDR1 MGHDK and CDR2 SYGVNS. J was trimmed by 5 bases and V by 6 bases; bases with no gene match: 5. The CDR3 runs 14 residues. The DNA for the CDR3 is TGTGCCAGCAGGACTAGCGGAGAAAACAATGAGCAGTTCTTC. Protein product: CASRTSGENNEQFF.

This clone occurred once. The V call is TRBV6-5, the J call TRBJ2-1, with TRBD2 matching over 11 bases. Trimming cost V 5 bases and J 10 bases; bases outside gene matches: 10. CDR3 length equals 15 residues. The V gene's germline CDR1 is MNHEY and CDR2 SVGAGI. The CDR3 nucleotides read TGTGCCAGCAGTCAGACTAGCGGGGCGGGGGTCGAGCAGTTCTTC. Residues: CASSQTSGAGVEQFF.

A remark on this clone: Other DNA sequences in the same sample also yield this CDR3. The gene calls are TRBV12-3 or TRBV12-4 and TRBJ1-1; D is unclear. CDR3 size: 13 residues. V lost 2 bases and J lost 3, with 7 bases in between. Written as DNA, the CDR3 is TGTGCCAGCAGTTTAAGGGAGGACACTGAAGCTTTCTTT. It yields the protein CASSLREDTEAFF.

The CDR3 nucleotides are TGTGCCACCAGTGATCCTCGGACTAGCGGGAGGGATGAGCAGTTCTTC. Its translation: CATSDPRTSGRDEQFF. J is TRBJ2-1 and V is TRBV24-1; TRBD2 aligns across 15 bases. Losses at the gene ends were 3 bases for V and 8 bases for J; bases not matched to a gene: 4. Germline-derived CDR1 and CDR2 are KGHDR and SFDVKD. The CDR3 extends over 16 amino acids.

The V call is TRBV2, the J call TRBJ1-5, with D uncertain. The CDR3 runs to 13 residues. Germline CDR1 is SNHLY and CDR2 is FYNNEI. The V gene lost 7 bases and the J gene lost 7 bases, with 14 bases spanning the gap. CDR3 bases: TGTGCCAGCAATTTCCAGAGGGAGCAGCCCCAGCATTTT. This codes for CASNFQREQPQHF.

The chain uses TRBV30 and TRBJ1-5; weak D call: TRBD1 (6 bases). The CDR3 is 13 amino acids. Between the trimmed V and J ends, which lost 5 bases and 7 bases, there was a span of 15 bases. Germline values: CDR1 GTSNPN, CDR2 SVGIG (reference sequence). The DNA for the CDR3 is TGTGCCTGGGGTCCAGGGGACGGGCAGCCCCAGCATTTT. Protein product: CAWGPGDGQPQHF. Full variable domain (remainder filled in from reference TRBV30 and TRBJ1-5): SQTIHQWPATLVQPVGSPLSLECTVEGTSNPNLYWYRQAAGRGLQLLFYSVGIGQISSEVPQNLSASRPQDRQFILSSKKLLLSDSGFYLCAWGPGDGQPQHFGDGTRLSIL.

The chain combines TRBV28 with TRBJ1-2; D is perhaps TRBD1 (5 bases). V was cut by 6 bases and J by 2 bases, with 13 bases left in between. Germline assignment: CDR1 MDHEN and CDR2 SYDVKM. The CDR3 runs to 14 residues. The CDR3 nucleotides read TGTGCCAGCAGCCGGGGGATCAGGAACTATGGCTACACCTTC. Translated, it gives CASSRGIRNYGYTF.

The chain employs TRBV2 and TRBJ2-7; maybe TRBD2 (6 bases). Trimming stripped 3 bases from V and 2 bases from J, with 11 bases between. The CDR3 length is 14 residues. Germline values: CDR1 SNHLY, CDR2 FYNNEI. Written as DNA, the CDR3 is TGTGCCAGCAGTGACCTCGGGGGTACCTACGAGCAGTACTTC. This gives the protein CASSDLGGTYEQYF.

Regarding this clone: At the DNA level, this CDR3 is encoded by other sequences in the same sample as well. The chain recombines TRBV10-3 with TRBJ1-3; D is unresolved. V was pared by 0 bases and J by 0 bases, with 3 bases between. Germline V gene data show CDR1 as ENHRY and CDR2 as SYGVKD. The CDR3 is 14 amino acids. As DNA, the CDR3 is TGTGCCATCAGTGAGTCTAACTCTGGAAACACCATATATTTT. This gives the protein CAISESNSGNTIYF.

V usage is TRBV30 and J usage is TRBJ1-1; 8 nucleotides align to TRBD1. Looked up from germline, CDR1 is GTSNPN and CDR2 is SVGIG (reference sequence). The CDR3 runs to 15 residues. V lost 2 bases and J lost 1; bases outside the gene matches: 6. The CDR3 region has the DNA TGTGCCTGGAGTCGTCCCGGGACAGGGAACACTGAAGCTTTCTTT. Its protein product is CAWSRPGTGNTEAFF.

The rearrangement uses TRBV5-8 and TRBJ1-3, with D perhaps matching TRBD1 (5 bases). Germline loops: CDR1 SGHTS, CDR2 YDEGEE. CDR3 length: 12 residues. V lost 4 bases and J 8 bases, leaving 10 bases between the germline ends. The CDR3 bases are TGTGCCAGCAGCCCGTGGGGGGACACCATATATTTT. As protein: CASSPWGDTIYF. Full variable domain (remainder filled in from reference TRBV5-8 and TRBJ1-3): EAGVTQSPTHLIKTRGQQATLRCSPISGHTSVYWYQQALGLGLQFLLWYDEGEERNRGNFPPRFSGRQFPNYSSELNVNALELEDSALYLCASSPWGDTIYFGEGSWLTVV.

The chain joins TRBV6-6 to TRBJ1-3; no definite D call. Germline loops: CDR1 MNHNY, CDR2 SVGAGI (reference sequence). Trimming removed 5 bases at V and 0 bases at J, with 8 bases between. CDR3 length equals 14 residues. For the CDR3, the DNA is TGTGCCAGCAGTATGGGCAACTCTGGAAACACCATATATTTT. Protein sequence: CASSMGNSGNTIYF.

The rearrangement links TRBV19 to TRBJ2-5; D perhaps matches TRBD1 (6 bases). The CDR3 covers 15 residues. The germline V gene has CDR1 LNHDA and CDR2 SQIVND (reference sequence). V lost 5 bases, J lost 2 bases, and 15 bases lay in between. The CDR3 loop reads CASSVRGLGQETQYF. The CDR3, as DNA: TGTGCCAGTAGTGTTAGGGGGTTAGGGCAAGAGACCCAGTACTTC.

This clone was counted once. The genes are TRBV12-3 or TRBV12-4 and TRBJ1-1; perhaps TRBD1 as D (6 bases). There are 11 residues in the CDR3. The germline V and J ends were trimmed by 5 bases and 6 bases, with 7 bases remaining between them. CDR3 region: CASSRTAEAFF. In DNA, the CDR3 is TGTGCCAGCAGTCGGACAGCTGAAGCTTTCTTT.

The chain joins TRBV27 to TRBJ1-1; 12 nucleotides match TRBD1. The CDR3 runs to 17 residues. Trimming at V came to 1 base and at J to 1 base, leaving 4 bases not matched to a gene. From germline, CDR1 is MNHEY and CDR2 SMNVEV (reference sequence). The CDR3 sequence: CASSLFGTGGRNTEAFF. CDR3 sequence (DNA): TGTGCCAGCAGTTTATTCGGGACAGGGGGCCGGAACACTGAAGCTTTCTTT.

This chain uses TRBV20-1 with TRBJ2-7; TRBD2 agrees at 10 bases. Germline V gene sequence: CDR1 DFQATT, CDR2 SNEGSKA (reference sequence). The CDR3 runs 14 residues. V was pared by 3 bases and J by 6 bases, with 8 bases of the junction left unmatched. The chain's CDR3 is CSASFSASGSEQYF. The CDR3 region has the DNA TGCAGTGCTAGTTTTAGTGCTAGCGGGAGCGAGCAGTACTTC.

The chain uses TRBV5-4 and TRBJ2-1; the D is unclear. The CDR3 contains 17 residues. V was trimmed by 0 bases and J by 0 bases, leaving 13 bases between them. Germline-derived CDR1 and CDR2 are SGHNT and YYREEE (reference sequence). The CDR3 sequence: CASSLGYTRSSYNEQFF. The CDR3 region has the DNA TGTGCCAGCAGCTTGGGGTATACCCGGAGCTCCTACAATGAGCAGTTCTTC.

The chain links TRBV11-2 to TRBJ2-7; TRBD1 might be the D (6 bases). Trimming took 5 bases from V and 1 from J, leaving 12 bases between them. Germline CDR1 is SGHAT and CDR2 is FQNNGV. This CDR3 comprises 14 residues. The CDR3 reads CASSLSRGSYEQYF. The CDR3 DNA reads TGTGCCAGCAGCCTCTCCAGGGGTTCCTACGAGCAGTACTTC.

The rearrangement joins TRBV19 to TRBJ1-5; D is unclear. The V end was cut by 1 base, the J end by 2 bases, with 6 bases between. Germline loops: CDR1 LNHDA, CDR2 SQIVND (reference sequence). This CDR3 contains 14 residues. As DNA, the CDR3 is TGTGCCAGTAGTATAGTGGGCGGCAATCAGCCCCAGCATTTT. Translating gives CASSIVGGNQPQHF.

The rearrangement joins TRBV14 to TRBJ1-6; tentative D call: TRBD1 (5 bases). CDR3 length equals 14 residues. Germline CDR1 and CDR2: SGHDN and FVKESK. DNA of the CDR3: TGTGCGAGCCAGGGTATCACCTATAATTCACCCCTCCACTTT. Encoded protein: CASQGITYNSPLHF.

The gene calls are TRBV6-1 and TRBJ1-1, with a possible D match to TRBD1 (5 bases). Trimming removed 1 base from V and 4 bases from J, with 10 bases in between. Germline values: CDR1 MNHNS, CDR2 SASEGT. This CDR3 comprises 14 residues. This CDR3 is CASSEGGGSTEAFF. The CDR3 DNA is TGTGCCAGCAGTGAAGGGGGGGGGTCCACTGAAGCTTTCTTT.

This clone was observed a handful of times. Other DNA variants within this sample encode the same CDR3. The V and J genes are TRBV3-1 (or the pseudogene TRBV3-2) and TRBJ2-1; 9 bases align to TRBD2. Germline loops: CDR1 LGHDT, CDR2 YNNKEL (reference sequence). J was trimmed by 4 bases and V by 0 bases; bases with no gene match: 4. This CDR3 is 16 amino acids long. The CDR3 coding sequence is TGTGCCAGCAGCCAAGATGTAGCGGGAGTATACAATGAGCAGTTCTTC. It yields the protein CASSQDVAGVYNEQFF.

On this clone itself: The same CDR3 also results from other DNA sequences found in this sample. The chain has TRBV27 and TRBJ1-5, with 9 bases identical to TRBD1. Trimming took 3 bases from V and 7 from J; bases not matched to a gene: 4. CDR1 MNHEY and CDR2 SMNVEV come from the germline V gene (reference sequence). This CDR3 has 14 amino acids. The CDR3 sequence: CASSFTGGDQPQHF. CDR3 DNA sequence: TGTGCCAGCAGTTTCACAGGGGGCGACCAGCCCCAGCATTTT.

The chain is built from TRBV2 and TRBJ1-2; possibly TRBD1 for D (5 bases). Germline CDR1 SNHLY, CDR2 FYNNEI. The CDR3 runs 13 residues. The V end was cut by 3 bases, the J end by 5 bases, with 10 bases between. The CDR3 DNA sequence: TGTGCCAGCAGTGACCCGGGGGGGTATGGCTACACCTTC. It codes for CASSDPGGYGYTF. Complete variable domain (other parts from reference TRBV2 and TRBJ1-2): EPEVTQTPSHQVTQMGQEVILRCVPISNHLYFYWYRQILGQKVEFLVSFYNNEISEKSEIFDDQFSVERPDGSNFTLKIRSTKLEDSAMYFCASSDPGGYGYTFGSGTRLTVV.

The chain uses TRBV2 and TRBJ2-2; D not resolved. V lost 7 bases and J lost 5, with 11 bases in between. Germline loops: CDR1 SNHLY, CDR2 FYNNEI. The length of the CDR3 is 13 residues. The CDR3 is CASNYGTTGELFF. CDR3 DNA: TGTGCCAGCAACTATGGAACTACCGGGGAGCTGTTTTTT.

The chain combines TRBV5-1 with TRBJ2-3; TRBD2 matches 11 bases. Trimming removed 0 bases from V and 1 base from J; junction bases left unmatched: 13. CDR1 is SGHRS, CDR2 YFSETQ, per germline. The CDR3 extends over 20 amino acids. The CDR3 nucleotides read TGCGCCAGCAGCTTGGCCATGACTAGCGGGATCGCTGGTGGCACAGATACGCAGTATTTT. It yields the protein CASSLAMTSGIAGGTDTQYF.

The chain combines TRBV7-8 with TRBJ1-6; 8 positions agree with TRBD1. V shed 1 base, J shed 5 bases, and the junction held 7 bases outside the gene matches. The CDR3 covers 17 residues. Looked up from germline, CDR1 is SGHVS and CDR2 is FQNEAQ. The CDR3 nucleotides are TGTGCCAGCAGCTTAGTATCAGGGGGCACCAATAATTCACCCCTCCACTTT. This translates into CASSLVSGGTNNSPLHF. Full variable domain (outside the CDR3, taken from reference TRBV7-8 and TRBJ1-6): GAGVSQSPRYKVAKRGQDVALRCDPISGHVSLFWYQQALGQGPEFLTYFQNEAQLDKSGLPSDRFFAERPEGSVSTLKIQRTQQEDSAVYLCASSLVSGGTNNSPLHFGNGTRLTVT.

This clone was detected once. This chain connects TRBV27 to TRBJ1-6; weak D call: TRBD1 (5 bases). Germline V gene lookup returns CDR1 MNHEY and CDR2 SMNVEV (reference sequence). The CDR3 has 16 amino acids. V was shortened by 5 bases and J by 0 bases, with 11 bases between the two germline ends. CDR3 DNA sequence: TGTGCCAGCAGTGAGGACATGGTCTCCTATAATTCACCCCTCCACTTT. Amino acid sequence: CASSEDMVSYNSPLHF.

This chain connects TRBV28 to TRBJ2-7, with 8 bases aligning to TRBD2. The CDR3 runs to 15 residues. Germline V gives CDR1 MDHEN, CDR2 SYDVKM. The V gene end was trimmed by 6 bases and the J gene end by 0 bases; junction bases not matched to a gene: 7. As DNA, the CDR3 is TGTGCCAGCAGCTATAGCGGGGCCAGCTCCTACGAGCAGTACTTC. As protein: CASSYSGASSYEQYF.